A single sample gave rise to the 27 T cell receptor beta chains below, sequenced in a study of T-cell reconstitution after alpha-beta-depleted transplantation in children. The TCRbeta library incorporated unique molecular identifiers. MiXCR, applied by TCRdb to the PCR reads, yields one record per CDR3 protein. In the table there are about 470,000 distinct CDR3 sequences, 43% of which are singletons. The material was PBMCs, obtained before TCRalphabeta/CD19-depleted stem cell transplant. Receptors were obtained from a girl aged 2-15 years with aplastic anemia, due to receive a stem cell transplant.

This clonotype appeared a few times. This chain joins TRBV20-1 and TRBJ1-5, with 10 bases aligning to TRBD1. Germline V CDR1 and CDR2: DFQATT, SNEGSKA (reference sequence). Trimming removed 6 bases from V and 9 bases from J; junction bases left unmatched: 11. The CDR3 totals 14 residues. CDR3 DNA: TGCAGTGCGCGGACAGGACAGGGGGTTCTGCCCCAGCATTTT. It codes for CSARTGQGVLPQHF.

This clonotype was seen a handful of times. The J gene is TRBJ2-2, the V gene TRBV20-1; TRBD2 agrees at 8 bases. Germline V gives CDR1 DFQATT, CDR2 SNEGSKA (reference sequence). The CDR3 extends over 15 amino acids. Trimming cost V 3 bases and J 4 bases; bases outside gene matches: 7. CDR3 nucleotide sequence: TGCAGTGCTAGTGGAGCGGGAGAGGCCACCGGGGAGCTGTTTTTT. It encodes CSASGAGEATGELFF.

This rearrangement joins TRBV20-1 to TRBJ2-1; unclear D gene. V lost 3 bases, J lost 5 bases, and 5 bases lay in between. Germline V gene lookup returns CDR1 DFQATT and CDR2 SNEGSKA (reference sequence). The CDR3 contains 11 residues. CDR3 loop: CSASWNNEQFF. The CDR3 DNA follows: TGCAGTGCTAGCTGGAACAATGAGCAGTTCTTC.

This clonotype was seen repeatedly, ten times or more. The rearrangement uses TRBV29-1 and TRBJ2-1, with TRBD2 matching over 8 bases. Germline V lookup: CDR1 SQVTM, CDR2 ANQGSEA. V gave up 4 bases and J gave up 6 bases; unmatched junction bases: 11. CDR3 length: 15 residues. The CDR3, as DNA: TGCAGCGTTGGATGGGCGGGAGGAACGGCCAATGAGCAGTTCTTC. Translating it yields CSVGWAGGTANEQFF.

There are a few counts of this clonotype. The gene calls are TRBV12-3 or TRBV12-4 and TRBJ2-3; 11 bases are a match to TRBD2. J lost 6 bases, V lost 4 bases, and 9 bases had no gene match. The CDR3 runs 16 residues. In DNA, the CDR3 is TGTGCCAGCAGTTCGGGACTAGCGGTTCGAGGGGATACGCAGTATTTT. Protein: CASSSGLAVRGDTQYF.

The chain is built from TRBV30 and TRBJ2-4, with TRBD1 as a possible D gene (7 bases). Germline V gene lookup returns CDR1 GTSNPN and CDR2 SVGIG (reference sequence). V dropped 5 bases and J dropped 0 bases, with 23 bases sitting between them. This CDR3 spans 18 amino acids. The DNA of the CDR3 is TGTGCCTGGGCCGCCCGCCCGGGGGACAGCCCAGCCAAAAACATTCAGTACTTC. This encodes CAWAARPGDSPAKNIQYF. The full variable domain, rest sourced from reference TRBV30 and TRBJ2-4, is SQTIHQWPATLVQPVGSPLSLECTVEGTSNPNLYWYRQAAGRGLQLLFYSVGIGQISSEVPQNLSASRPQDRQFILSSKKLLLSDSGFYLCAWAARPGDSPAKNIQYFGAGTRLSVL.

The rearrangement joins TRBV12-3 or TRBV12-4 to TRBJ2-7; 11 nucleotides match TRBD2. The CDR3 sequence is 16 residues long. The V segment lost 3 bases and the J segment 3 bases; nucleotides outside the gene matches: 7. The CDR3 nucleotides are TGTGCCAGCAGTTTGATAGCGGGGGGGAAGATCTACGAGCAGTACTTC. Its protein is CASSLIAGGKIYEQYF.

This clonotype was seen more than once but under ten times. The chain carries TRBV28 and TRBJ1-2; no clear D gene. Trimming pared 3 bases from V and 5 bases from J, leaving 13 bases between. Germline assignment: CDR1 MDHEN and CDR2 SYDVKM. The CDR3 sequence is 14 residues long. The chain's CDR3 is CASSFSGGRYGYTF. CDR3 coding DNA: TGTGCCAGCAGTTTTTCCGGCGGGAGATATGGCTACACCTTC.

This clonotype was counted once. The CDR3 loop reads CASSFWGGSSPLAKNIQYF. CDR3 coding DNA: TGTGCCAGCAGTTTCTGGGGTGGTAGTTCACCCCTAGCCAAAAACATTCAGTACTTC. The chain uses TRBV28 and TRBJ2-4; D is unresolved. Per the germline V gene, CDR1 is MDHEN and CDR2 is SYDVKM. V lost 3 bases and J lost 0, with 21 bases in between. The CDR3 has 19 residues.

The rearrangement uses TRBV7-9 and TRBJ1-2; 9 bases align to TRBD1. This CDR3 is built from 14 residues. V shed 5 bases and J 3 bases; nucleotides not matched to a gene: 4. The germline V gene encodes CDR1 SEHNR and CDR2 FQNEAQ (reference sequence). CDR3 DNA sequence: TGTGCCAGCAGCCGGACAGGGGCGGACTATGGCTACACCTTC. It specifies CASSRTGADYGYTF.

This chain links TRBV20-1 with TRBJ2-7; 9 bases fit TRBD2. The J segment lost 3 bases and the V segment lost 4 bases, leaving 1 base of the junction unmatched. The CDR3 runs 12 residues. In germline, CDR1 is DFQATT, CDR2 SNEGSKA (reference sequence). The CDR3 nucleotides read TGCAGTGCTACTAGCGGGAACTACGAGCAGTACTTC. The encoded protein is CSATSGNYEQYF.

This clonotype has just a few counts. This rearrangement joins TRBV7-2 to TRBJ1-1; 7 bases are a match to TRBD1. V lost 5 bases, J lost 1 base, and 10 bases stayed unmatched. This CDR3 contains 16 residues. From germline, CDR1 is SGHTA and CDR2 FQGNSA. For the CDR3, the DNA is TGTGCCAGCAGCCGGGACAGCCATAGATCGAACACTGAAGCTTTCTTT. This encodes CASSRDSHRSNTEAFF.

The chain uses TRBV28 and TRBJ1-2; D gene unclear. In germline, CDR1 is MDHEN, CDR2 SYDVKM. The CDR3 covers 14 residues. V lost 6 bases and J 4 bases, leaving 15 bases between the germline ends. The CDR3 loop reads CASSPDIRGYGYTF. The CDR3 DNA reads as TGTGCCAGCAGCCCCGACATTCGGGGCTATGGCTACACCTTC.

The V call is TRBV27, the J call TRBJ2-3; 10 bases agree with TRBD1. CDR3 length: 16 amino acids. The germline V gene encodes CDR1 MNHEY and CDR2 SMNVEV (reference sequence). V dropped 3 bases and J dropped 2; count of bases not matched to a gene: 5. CDR3 amino acids: CASSFDRGRSTDTQYF. CDR3 DNA: TGTGCCAGCAGTTTCGACAGGGGGCGATCCACAGATACGCAGTATTTT.

The table lists this clonotype with a few counts. J is TRBJ2-5 and V is TRBV7-2; possibly TRBD1 or TRBD2 for D (5 bases each). Germline V gene data show CDR1 as SGHTA and CDR2 as FQGNSA. This CDR3 contains 14 residues. The V and J ends lost 5 bases and 5 bases respectively, with 15 bases between them. The CDR3 nucleotides are TGTGCCAGCAGCCCCTCCCGGGGACGGGAGACCCAGTACTTC. It translates to CASSPSRGRETQYF.

The chain uses TRBV3-1 and TRBJ2-1; 7 bases map to TRBD2. This CDR3 contains 16 residues. Germline lookup yields CDR1 LGHDT and CDR2 YNNKEL (reference sequence). V shed 5 bases, J shed 5 bases, and the junction held 12 bases outside the gene matches. The CDR3 region has the DNA TGTGCCAGCAGCTCCCAGCGGGGAGTCACGCACAATGAGCAGTTCTTC. Translated: CASSSQRGVTHNEQFF.

The rearrangement links TRBV7-9 to TRBJ2-2, with D possibly TRBD2 on 5 matching bases. V was clipped by 1 base and J by 1 base, with 13 bases between them. This CDR3 comprises 17 residues. Per the germline V gene, CDR1 is SEHNR and CDR2 is FQNEAQ (reference sequence). CDR3 sequence: CASSLGFLEGNTGELFF. The CDR3, as DNA: TGTGCCAGCAGCTTAGGTTTCTTAGAGGGGAACACCGGGGAGCTGTTTTTT.

V gene TRBV11-3 combines with J gene TRBJ2-1; TRBD2 matches 8 bases. The CDR3 spans 14 residues. Germline-derived CDR1 and CDR2 are SGHNT and YENEEA. V was clipped by 5 bases and J by 2 bases; unmatched bases: 2. The CDR3 region is CASSPGGAYNEQFF. The DNA for the CDR3 is TGTGCCAGCAGCCCCGGGGGGGCCTACAATGAGCAGTTCTTC.

The chain uses TRBV27 and TRBJ2-3, with 9 bases lining up with TRBD2. Trimming at V came to 1 base and at J to 3 bases, leaving 20 bases not matched to a gene. The CDR3 has 21 residues. Germline lookup yields CDR1 MNHEY and CDR2 SMNVEV (reference sequence). The CDR3 region has the DNA TGTGCCAGCAGTTTATGGGTGGCGGGGGGGCCCCAGACCTCCAAGACAGATACGCAGTATTTT. As protein: CASSLWVAGGPQTSKTDTQYF.

V and J are TRBV28 and TRBJ2-7; 10 bases are a match to TRBD2. Germline V gene sequence: CDR1 MDHEN, CDR2 SYDVKM. V dropped 2 bases and J dropped 6; count of bases not matched to a gene: 10. The CDR3 runs to 16 residues. In DNA form, the CDR3 reads TGTGCCAGCAGTTTAGGGAAGGCTAGCGGGAGCCCCGAGCAGTACTTC. This gives the protein CASSLGKASGSPEQYF.

This clonotype was seen a handful of times. The chain employs TRBV9 and TRBJ2-3; 10 bases line up with TRBD2. The CDR3 consists of 18 residues. J gave up 4 bases and V 3 bases, and 14 bases lay outside the gene matches. Germline assignment: CDR1 SGDLS and CDR2 YYNGEE. Here the CDR3 reads CASSEPTLAGGRADTQYF. DNA of the CDR3: TGTGCCAGCAGCGAGCCGACGTTAGCGGGAGGAAGGGCAGATACGCAGTATTTT.

The chain uses TRBV5-7 and TRBJ2-7; a weak D match, TRBD1 (6 bases). TRBV5-7 is noted as an ORF with a role that remains uncertain. The CDR3 is 13 residues long. V was pared by 3 bases and J by 3 bases, with 10 bases between. Written as DNA, the CDR3 is TGTGCCAGCAGCTCACGGGACAACTACGAGCAGTACTTC. The encoded protein is CASSSRDNYEQYF.

A few counts support this clonotype. J is TRBJ1-2 and V is TRBV20-1; D might be TRBD1 (5 bases). Trimming took 6 bases from V and 9 from J, leaving 20 bases between them. CDR1 is DFQATT, CDR2 SNEGSKA, per germline (reference sequence). The CDR3 is made up of 13 amino acids. The CDR3 DNA sequence: TGCAGTGCCGGGACCAACGTGTATGGTAGCTACACCTTC. Protein product: CSAGTNVYGSYTF.

In the case of this clonotype: A single base separates this from a much larger clone, so it may be a read error. The chain combines TRBV5-6 with TRBJ2-7; D may correspond to TRBD1 or TRBD2 (5 bases each). This CDR3 has 16 amino acids. CDR1 and CDR2 (germline): SGHDT, YYEEEE. This chain's CDR3 is CASILGWGTSSYEQYF. The CDR3 DNA sequence: TGTGCCAGCATCTTGGGCTGGGGGACGAGCTCCTACGAGCAGTACTTC.

The sample holds many counts of this clonotype. One junction end disagrees with the germline gene, perhaps due to a read error. The chain couples TRBV7-2 to TRBJ2-3; 11 bases line up with TRBD2. Germline loops: CDR1 SGHTA, CDR2 FQGNSA. This CDR3 has 16 residues. The CDR3 region is CASSLRLAGSTDTQYF. CDR3 coding DNA: TGCGCCAGCAGCCTCCGACTAGCGGGGAGCACAGATACGCAGTATTTT.

The chain couples TRBV20-1 to TRBJ2-2; D may be TRBD2 (5 bases). This CDR3 spans 15 amino acids. CDR1 is DFQATT, CDR2 SNEGSKA, per germline (reference sequence). V lost 6 bases and J lost 1, with 15 bases in between. The CDR3 DNA is TGCAGTGCGAGCCCGGCGGGTTTGAACACCGGGGAGCTGTTTTTT. Translating it yields CSASPAGLNTGELFF.

The chain employs TRBV4-2 and TRBJ2-7, with D unresolved. The CDR3 extends over 14 amino acids. Trimming shortened V by 0 bases and J by 6 bases, and 12 bases separated the two germline ends. Looked up from germline, CDR1 is LGHNA and CDR2 is YNFKEQ. As DNA, the CDR3 is TGTGCCAGCAGCCAAGATAGTTATATAGGCGAGCAGTACTTC. Its translation: CASSQDSYIGEQYF.